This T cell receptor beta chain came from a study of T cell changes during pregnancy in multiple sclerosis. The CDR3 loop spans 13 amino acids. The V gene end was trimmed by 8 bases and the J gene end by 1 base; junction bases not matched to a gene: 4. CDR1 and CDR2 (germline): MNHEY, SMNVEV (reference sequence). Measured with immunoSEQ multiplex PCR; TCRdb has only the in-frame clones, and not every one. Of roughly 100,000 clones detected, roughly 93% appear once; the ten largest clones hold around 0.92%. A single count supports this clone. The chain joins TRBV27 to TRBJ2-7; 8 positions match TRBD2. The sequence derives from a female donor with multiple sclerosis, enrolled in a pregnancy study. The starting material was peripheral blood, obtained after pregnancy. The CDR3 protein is CASRGLGSYEQYF. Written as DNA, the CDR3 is TGTGCCAGCCGGGGACTAGGATCCTACGAGCAGTACTTC.